This T cell receptor beta chain is drawn from a study of identical twins. General study results and limits: Without tracking the same donors, conclusions rested on cross-sectional statistical analysis. With beta out-of-frame sequences, excess sharing by twins was weaker. Abundant cord blood beta clonotypes carried fewer insertions; memory repertoires showed none.

Via MiXCR, TCRdb re-called the 5' RACE reads, giving one row per CDR3 protein. In the table there are hundreds of thousands of distinct CDR3 sequences, 12% of which are singletons. Unmatched junction bases numbered 9, after V lost 6 bases and J lost 1 base. The CDR3 totals 17 residues. The germline gives CDR1 SQVTM, CDR2 ANQGSEA. The sample holds a few counts of this clonotype. The antigen is unknown. These same records also appear under a second study, on yellow fever vaccine responses in identical twins. That publication notes: Twins' vaccine T cell response reportedly gave the appearance of partial convergence and partial personalization.

This chain joins TRBV29-1 and TRBJ2-3, with 14 bases identical to TRBD2. Sample: PBMCs. The origin of this receptor is a woman between 18 and 29 years old in good health. CDR3 DNA: TGCAGCGTCACCGGGACTAGCGGGAGTGTAGGCACAGATACGCAGTATTTT. Translated: CSVTGTSGSVGTDTQYF.